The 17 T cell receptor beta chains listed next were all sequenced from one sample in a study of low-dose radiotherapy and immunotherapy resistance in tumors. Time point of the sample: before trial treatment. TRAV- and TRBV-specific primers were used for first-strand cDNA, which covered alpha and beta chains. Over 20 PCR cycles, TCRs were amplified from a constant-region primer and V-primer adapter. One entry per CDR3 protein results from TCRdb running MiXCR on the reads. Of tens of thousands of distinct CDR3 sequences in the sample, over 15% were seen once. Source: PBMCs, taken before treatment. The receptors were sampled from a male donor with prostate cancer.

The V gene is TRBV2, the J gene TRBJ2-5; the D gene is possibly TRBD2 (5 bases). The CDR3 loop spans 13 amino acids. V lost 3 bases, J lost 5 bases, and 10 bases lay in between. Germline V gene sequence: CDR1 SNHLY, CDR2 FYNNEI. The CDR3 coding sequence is TGTGCCAGCAGTGACGCGGGTCGGGAGACCCAGTACTTC. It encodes CASSDAGRETQYF.

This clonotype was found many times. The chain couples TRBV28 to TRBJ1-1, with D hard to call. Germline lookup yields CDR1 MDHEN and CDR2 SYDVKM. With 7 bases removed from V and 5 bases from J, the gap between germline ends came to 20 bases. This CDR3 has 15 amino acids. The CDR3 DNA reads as TGTGCCAGCAACTCATACCGGGGTACACGAACTGAAGCTTTCTTT. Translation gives CASNSYRGTRTEAFF.

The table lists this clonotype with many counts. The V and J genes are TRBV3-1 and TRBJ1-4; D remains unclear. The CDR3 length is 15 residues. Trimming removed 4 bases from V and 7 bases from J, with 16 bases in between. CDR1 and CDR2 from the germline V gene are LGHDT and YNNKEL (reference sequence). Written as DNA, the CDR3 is TGTGCCAGCAGCCCGAAATACTGGGTTCGTGAAAAACTGTTTTTT. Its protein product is CASSPKYWVREKLFF. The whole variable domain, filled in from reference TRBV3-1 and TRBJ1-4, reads DTAVSQTPKYLVTQMGNDKSIKCEQNLGHDTMYWYKQDSKKFLKIMFSYNNKELIINETVPNRFSPKSPDKAHLNLHINSLELGDSAVYFCASSPKYWVREKLFFGSGTQLSVL.

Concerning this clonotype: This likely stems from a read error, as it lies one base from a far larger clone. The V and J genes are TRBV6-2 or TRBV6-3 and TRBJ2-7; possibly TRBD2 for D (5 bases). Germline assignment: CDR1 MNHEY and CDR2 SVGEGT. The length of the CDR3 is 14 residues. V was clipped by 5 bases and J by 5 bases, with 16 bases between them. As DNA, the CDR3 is TGTGCCAGCAGTATCCCGGGAACAACCCACGAGCAGTACTTC. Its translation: CASSIPGTTHEQYF.

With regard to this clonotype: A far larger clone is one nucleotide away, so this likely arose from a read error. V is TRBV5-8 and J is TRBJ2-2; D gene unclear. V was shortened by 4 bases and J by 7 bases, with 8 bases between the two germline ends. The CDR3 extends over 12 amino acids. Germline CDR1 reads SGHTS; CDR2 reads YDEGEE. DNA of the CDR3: TGTGCCAGCAGCCATGATGTCGGGGAGCTGTTTTTT. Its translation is CASSHDVGELFF.

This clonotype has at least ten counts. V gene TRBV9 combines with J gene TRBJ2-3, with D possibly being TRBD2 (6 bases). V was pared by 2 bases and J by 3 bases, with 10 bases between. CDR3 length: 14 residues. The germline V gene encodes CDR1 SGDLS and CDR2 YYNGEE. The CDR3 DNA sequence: TGTGCCAGCAGCGTTGTAGCGGATACAGATACGCAGTATTTT. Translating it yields CASSVVADTDTQYF. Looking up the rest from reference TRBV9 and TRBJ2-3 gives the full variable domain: DSGVTQTPKHLITATGQRVTLRCSPRSGDLSVYWYQQSLDQGLQFLIQYYNGEERAKGNILERFSAQQFPDLHSELNLSSLELGDSALYFCASSVVADTDTQYFGPGTRLTVL.

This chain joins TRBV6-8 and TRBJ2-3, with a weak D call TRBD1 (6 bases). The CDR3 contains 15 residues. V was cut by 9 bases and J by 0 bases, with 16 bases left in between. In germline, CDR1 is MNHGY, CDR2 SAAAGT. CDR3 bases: TGTGCCAGTAAGCCCCGGACAGCTAGCACAGATACGCAGTATTTT. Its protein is CASKPRTASTDTQYF.

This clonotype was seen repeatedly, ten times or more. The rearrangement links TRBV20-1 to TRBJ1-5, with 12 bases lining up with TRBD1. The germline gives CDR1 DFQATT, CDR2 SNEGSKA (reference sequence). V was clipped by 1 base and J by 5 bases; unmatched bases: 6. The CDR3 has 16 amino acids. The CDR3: CSARVWDRGQDQPQHF. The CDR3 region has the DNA TGCAGTGCTAGAGTCTGGGACAGGGGGCAGGATCAGCCCCAGCATTTT.

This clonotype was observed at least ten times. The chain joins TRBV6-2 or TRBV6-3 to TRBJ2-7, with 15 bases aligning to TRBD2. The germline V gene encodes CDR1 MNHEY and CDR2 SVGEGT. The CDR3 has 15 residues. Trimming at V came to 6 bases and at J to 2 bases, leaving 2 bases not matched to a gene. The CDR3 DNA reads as TGTGCCAGCAGGCGGACTAGCGGGGGGGCCTACGAGCAGTACTTC. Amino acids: CASRRTSGGAYEQYF.

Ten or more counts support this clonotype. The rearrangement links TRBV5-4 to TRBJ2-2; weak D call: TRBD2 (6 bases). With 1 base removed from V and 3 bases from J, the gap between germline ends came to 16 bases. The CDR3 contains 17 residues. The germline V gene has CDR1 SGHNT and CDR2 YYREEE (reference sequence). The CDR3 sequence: CASSLRAGGSDTGELFF. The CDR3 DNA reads TGTGCCAGCAGCTTGAGGGCCGGGGGTAGCGACACCGGGGAGCTGTTTTTT.

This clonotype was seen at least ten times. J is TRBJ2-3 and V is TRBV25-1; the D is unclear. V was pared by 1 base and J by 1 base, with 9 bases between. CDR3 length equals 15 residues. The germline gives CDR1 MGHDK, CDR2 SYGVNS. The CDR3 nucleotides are TGTGCCAGCAGTGAATTGGGTGGAGGCACAGATACGCAGTATTTT. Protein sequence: CASSELGGGTDTQYF.

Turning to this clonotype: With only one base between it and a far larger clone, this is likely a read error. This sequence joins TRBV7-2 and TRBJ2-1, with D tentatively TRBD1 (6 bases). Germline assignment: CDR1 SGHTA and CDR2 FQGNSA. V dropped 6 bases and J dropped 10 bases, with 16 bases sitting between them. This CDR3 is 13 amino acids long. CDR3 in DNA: TGTGCCAGCAGTCAACAACAGGGCGGCGAGCAGTTCTTC. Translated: CASSQQQGGEQFF.

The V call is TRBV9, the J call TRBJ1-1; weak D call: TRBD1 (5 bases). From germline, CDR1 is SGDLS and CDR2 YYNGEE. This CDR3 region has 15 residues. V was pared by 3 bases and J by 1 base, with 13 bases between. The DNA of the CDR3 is TGTGCCAGCAGCGCTACCACGGGACCGAACACTGAAGCTTTCTTT. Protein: CASSATTGPNTEAFF.

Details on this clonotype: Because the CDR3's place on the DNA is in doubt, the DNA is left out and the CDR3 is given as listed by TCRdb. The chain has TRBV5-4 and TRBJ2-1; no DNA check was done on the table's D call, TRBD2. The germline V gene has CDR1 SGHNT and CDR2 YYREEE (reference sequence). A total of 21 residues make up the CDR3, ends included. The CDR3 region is CASSFYICSARGSGGVYEQFF.

CDR3 sequence reads: CASSSGQDSYEQYF. CDR3 nucleotide sequence: TGTGCCAGCAGCTCAGGCCAGGACTCCTACGAGCAGTACTTC. The chain recombines TRBV7-1 with TRBJ2-7; D is unclear. TRBV7-1 falls under the ORF class, with uncertain function. This CDR3 is 14 amino acids long. V lost 1 base and J 0 bases, leaving 7 bases between the germline ends.

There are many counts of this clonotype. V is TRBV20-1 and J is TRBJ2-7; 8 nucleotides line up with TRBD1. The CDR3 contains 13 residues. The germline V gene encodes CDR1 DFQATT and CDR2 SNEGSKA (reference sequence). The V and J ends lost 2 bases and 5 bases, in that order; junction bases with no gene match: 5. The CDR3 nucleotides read TGCAGTGCTAGACGACAGGGGCTGGACGAGCAGTACTTC. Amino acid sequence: CSARRQGLDEQYF.

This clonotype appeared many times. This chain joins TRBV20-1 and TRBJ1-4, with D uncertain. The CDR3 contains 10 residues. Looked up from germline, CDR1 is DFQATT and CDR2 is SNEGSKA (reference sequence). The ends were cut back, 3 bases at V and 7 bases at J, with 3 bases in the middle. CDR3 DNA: TGCAGTGCTAGTGGTGAAAAACTGTTTTTT. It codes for CSASGEKLFF.